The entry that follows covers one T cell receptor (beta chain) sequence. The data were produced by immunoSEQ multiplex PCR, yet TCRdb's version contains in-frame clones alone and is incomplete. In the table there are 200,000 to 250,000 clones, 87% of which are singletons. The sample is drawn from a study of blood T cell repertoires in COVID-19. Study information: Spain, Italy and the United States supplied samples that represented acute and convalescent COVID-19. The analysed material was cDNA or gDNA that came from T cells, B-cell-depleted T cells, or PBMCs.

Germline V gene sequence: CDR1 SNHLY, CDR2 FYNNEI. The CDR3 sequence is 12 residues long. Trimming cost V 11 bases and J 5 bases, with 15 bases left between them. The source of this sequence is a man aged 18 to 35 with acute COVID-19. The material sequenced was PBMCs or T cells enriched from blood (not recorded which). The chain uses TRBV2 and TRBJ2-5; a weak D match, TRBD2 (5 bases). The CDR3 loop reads CAGRGAGETQYF. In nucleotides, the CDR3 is TGTGCCGGCCGGGGAGCTGGGGAGACCCAGTACTTC.